This T cell receptor (beta chain) was retrieved from a study of T cell responses to AZD1222 COVID-19 vaccine. Regarding the study as a whole: White British donors predominated, females outnumbered males, and clonal diversity was possibly underestimated.

The CDR3 runs to 13 residues. The germline V gene encodes CDR1 MNHEY and CDR2 SMNVEV (reference sequence). The trim removed 3 bases at V and 6 bases at J, leaving 3 bases unmatched. The repertoire was sequenced with immunoSEQ multiplex PCR; TCRdb's copy has only in-frame clones and lacks some. The sample records about 84,000 clones, about 86% being singletons. Comments on this clone: Its specificity is not known.

Sequences were derived from peripheral blood, sampled 28 days after the second AZD1222 dose. The clonotype was recovered from an adult who received the AZD1222 COVID-19 vaccine. The chain recombines TRBV27 with TRBJ1-2; 8 bases are shared with TRBD1. The CDR3 DNA reads as TGTGCCAGCAGTTTGATCAGGGGGCATGGCTACACCTTC. Translation gives CASSLIRGHGYTF.